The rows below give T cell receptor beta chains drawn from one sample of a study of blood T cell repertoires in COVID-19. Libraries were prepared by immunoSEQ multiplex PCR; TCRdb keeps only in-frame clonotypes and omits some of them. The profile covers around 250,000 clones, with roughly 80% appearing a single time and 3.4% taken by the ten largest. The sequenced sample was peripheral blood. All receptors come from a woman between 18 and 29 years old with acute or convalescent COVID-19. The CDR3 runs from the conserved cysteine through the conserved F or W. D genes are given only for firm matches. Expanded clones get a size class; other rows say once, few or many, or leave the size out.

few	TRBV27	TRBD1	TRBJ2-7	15	TGTGCCAGCAGTTTACGGGACAGGGGAACCTACGAGCAGTACTTC	CASSLRDRGTYEQYF
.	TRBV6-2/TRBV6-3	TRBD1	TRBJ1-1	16	TGTGCCAGCATCCCCCGGACAGGGGGCTTCAACACTGAAGCTTTCTTT	CASIPRTGGFNTEAFF
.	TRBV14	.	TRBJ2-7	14	TGTGCCAGCAGTAAGCTTGACATGACCTACGAGCAGTACTTC	CASSKLDMTYEQYF
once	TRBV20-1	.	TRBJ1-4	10	TGCAGTGCTAGAGGTACAGGCTTGGTTTTT	CSARGTGLVF
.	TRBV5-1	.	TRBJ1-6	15	TGCGCCAGCAGCTTGGTCCAGGGTACAAAGACACCCCTCCACTTT	CASSLVQGTKTPLHF
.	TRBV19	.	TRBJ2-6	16	TGTGCCAGTAATCAAGGAGGGGGCGTTGGGGCCAACGTCCTGACTTTC	CASNQGGGVGANVLTF
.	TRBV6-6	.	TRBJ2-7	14	TGTGCCAGCAGTTACTCAGGGGCAGTCCAGAATTCGTACTTC	CASSYSGAVQNSYF
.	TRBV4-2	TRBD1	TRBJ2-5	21	TGTGCCAGCAGCCAGGGTGTACTAGCCGGGACAGGGATCCTCCTCCAAGAGACCCAGTACTTC	CASSQGVLAGTGILLQETQYF
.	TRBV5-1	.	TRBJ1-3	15	TGCGCCAGCAGCTGGACGGCCGGGGGTGGAAACACCATATATTTT	CASSWTAGGGNTIYF
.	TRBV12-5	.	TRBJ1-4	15	TGTGCTAGTGGTCCCAACACCAGGGAATCTGAAAAACTGTTTTTT	CASGPNTRESEKLFF
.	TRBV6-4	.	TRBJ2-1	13	TGTGCCAGCAGTGAGGACACCTACAATGAGCAGTTCTTC	CASSEDTYNEQFF
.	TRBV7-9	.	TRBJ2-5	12	TGTGCCAGCAGCAGGGTCGGGGAGACCCAGTACTTC	CASSRVGETQYF
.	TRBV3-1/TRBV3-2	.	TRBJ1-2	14	TGTGCCAGCAGCCAAGAGGACAGTAACTATGGCTACACCTTC	CASSQEDSNYGYTF
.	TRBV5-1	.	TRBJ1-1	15	TGCGCCAGCAGCTTGGGGGTCTTCGGGGACACTGAAGCTTTCTTT	CASSLGVFGDTEAFF
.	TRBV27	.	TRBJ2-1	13	TGTGCCAGCAGTACGGGAGCTTACAATGAGCAGTTCTTC	CASSTGAYNEQFF
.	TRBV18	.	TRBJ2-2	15	TGTGCCAGCTCACCCACAGGGCCCTACACCGGGGAGCTGTTTTTT	CASSPTGPYTGELFF
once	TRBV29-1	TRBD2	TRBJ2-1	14	TGCAGCGTTGCCGGGGGGGTCGTTGGGAATGAGCAGTTCTTC	CSVAGGVVGNEQFF
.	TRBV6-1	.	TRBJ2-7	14	TGTGCCAGCAGGGAGAATGTCCTCAGTGGAGAGCAGTACTTC	CASRENVLSGEQYF
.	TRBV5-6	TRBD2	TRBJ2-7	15	TGTGCCAGCAGCTCAATAGCGGGAGGGGCCTACGAGCAGTACTTC	CASSSIAGGAYEQYF
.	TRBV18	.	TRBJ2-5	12	TGTGCCAGCTCACCACCCGGGGAGACCCAGTACTTC	CASSPPGETQYF
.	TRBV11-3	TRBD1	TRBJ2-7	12	TGTGCCAGCAGCGGGACAGGGGAGGTGCAGTACTTC	CASSGTGEVQYF
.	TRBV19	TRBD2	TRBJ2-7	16	TGTGCCAGTAGCGAAACCTGGACTAGCGGAGCCTACGAGCAGTACTTC	CASSETWTSGAYEQYF
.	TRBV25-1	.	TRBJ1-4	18	TGTGCCAGCAGTGAATATCCTTTCTGGGGCGCACCGAATGAAAAACTGTTTTTT	CASSEYPFWGAPNEKLFF
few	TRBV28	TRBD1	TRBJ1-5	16	TGTGCCAGCTATTATGGAGGGGGCGAGTACAATCAGCCCCAGCATTTT	CASYYGGGEYNQPQHF
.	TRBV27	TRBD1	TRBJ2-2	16	TGTGCCAGCAGCTTAAAGACAGGGCTTCCGACCGGGGAGCTGTTTTTT	CASSLKTGLPTGELFF
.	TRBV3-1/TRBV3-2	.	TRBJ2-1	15	TGTGCCAGCAGCCCCCCCGGGAGTCTGTACAATGAGCAGTTCTTC	CASSPPGSLYNEQFF
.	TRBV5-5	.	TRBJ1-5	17	TGTGCCAGCAGCTTGTCGGGAGCGTATATAGGGAATCAGCCCCAGCATTTT	CASSLSGAYIGNQPQHF
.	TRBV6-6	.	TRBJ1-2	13	TGTGCCACCATAGAAAGCTTCGTCTATGGCTACACCTTC	CATIESFVYGYTF
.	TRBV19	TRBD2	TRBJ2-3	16	TGTGCCAGTAGTATGGATCGGCTAGCGGGCACAGATACGCAGTATTTT	CASSMDRLAGTDTQYF
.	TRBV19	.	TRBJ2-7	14	TGTGCCAGTAGTATATCCCAGGGGAGCTACGAGCAGTACTTC	CASSISQGSYEQYF
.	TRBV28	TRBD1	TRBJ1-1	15	TGTGCCAGCAGCCTAATTGGACAGGGGAACACTGAAGCTTTCTTT	CASSLIGQGNTEAFF
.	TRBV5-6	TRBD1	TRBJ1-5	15	TGTGCCAGCAGCTACGGGACAGTTAGCAATCAGCCCCAGCATTTT	CASSYGTVSNQPQHF
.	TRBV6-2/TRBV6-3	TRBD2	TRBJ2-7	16	TGTGCCAGCAGTTACGCGGAACTAGCGGCTTACTACGAGCAGTACTTC	CASSYAELAAYYEQYF
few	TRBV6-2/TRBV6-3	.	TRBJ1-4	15	TGTGCCAGCAGCCCTACGGTAGCGGCTAATGAAAAACTGTTTTTT	CASSPTVAANEKLFF
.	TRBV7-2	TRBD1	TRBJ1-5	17	TGTGCCAGCAGCCCACAGGGGGCCCCTTATAGCAATCAGCCCCAGCATTTT	CASSPQGAPYSNQPQHF
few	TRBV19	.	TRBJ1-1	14	TGTGCCAGTAGTATTGATTACTCGAGACAGGAAGCTTTCTTT	CASSIDYSRQEAFF
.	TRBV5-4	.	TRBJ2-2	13	TGTGCCAGCAGCTTACAATACACCGGGGAGCTGTTTTTT	CASSLQYTGELFF
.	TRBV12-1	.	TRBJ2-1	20	TGTGCCAGCAGCTTCCCGACGACTAGCGGGAGTGTCCGCTCCTACAATGAGCAGTTCTTC	CASSFPTTSGSVRSYNEQFF
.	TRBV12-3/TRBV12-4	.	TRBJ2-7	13	TGTGCCAGCAGTTTAGGCTTAGCAAACGAGCAGTACTTC	CASSLGLANEQYF
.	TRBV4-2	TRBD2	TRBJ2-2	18	TGTGCCAGCAGCCAAGGGGGGACTAGCGGGAGAGGCACCGGGGAGCTGTTTTTT	CASSQGGTSGRGTGELFF
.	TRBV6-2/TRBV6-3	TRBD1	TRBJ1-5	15	TGTGCCAGCAGTTCCGGGACAGGGGAGCGAGGGCCCCAGCATTTT	CASSSGTGERGPQHF
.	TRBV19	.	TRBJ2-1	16	TGTGCCAGTAGTCCCCGACAGGAGAGCTCCTACAATGAGCAGTTCTTC	CASSPRQESSYNEQFF
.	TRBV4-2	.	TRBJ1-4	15	TGTGCCAGCAGCCAAGAGGGGGGGTCTTCGAGGAAACTGTTTTTT	CASSQEGGSSRKLFF
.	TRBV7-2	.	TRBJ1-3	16	TGTGCCAGCAGCTTAGGGCCAGTTCGCTCTGGAAACACCATATATTTT	CASSLGPVRSGNTIYF
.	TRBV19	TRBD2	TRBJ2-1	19	TGTGCCAGTAGCCAGGGGGGTCGTTTGGGACTAGCGGGACTCAATGAGCAGTTCTTC	CASSQGGRLGLAGLNEQFF
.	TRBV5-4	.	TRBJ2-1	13	TGTGCCAGCCGACCTGAGAGGGACAATGAGCAGTTCTTC	CASRPERDNEQFF
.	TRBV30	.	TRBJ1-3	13	TGTGCCTACAGATTTAGCTCTGGAAACACCATATATTTT	CAYRFSSGNTIYF